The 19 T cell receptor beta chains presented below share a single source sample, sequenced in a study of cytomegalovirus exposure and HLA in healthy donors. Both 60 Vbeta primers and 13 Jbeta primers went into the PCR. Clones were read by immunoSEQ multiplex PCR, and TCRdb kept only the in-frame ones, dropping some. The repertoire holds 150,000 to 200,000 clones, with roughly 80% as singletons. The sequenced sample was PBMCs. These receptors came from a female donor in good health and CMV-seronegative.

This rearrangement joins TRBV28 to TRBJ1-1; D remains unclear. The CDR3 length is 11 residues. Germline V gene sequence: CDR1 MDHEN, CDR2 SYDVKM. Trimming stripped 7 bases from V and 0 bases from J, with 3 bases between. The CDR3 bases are TGTGCCAGCACCATGAACACTGAAGCTTTCTTT. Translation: CASTMNTEAFF.

CDR3 DNA sequence: TGTGCCAGCAGTGAAGAGAGTAGCGGACCCTACGAGCAGTACTTC. Translating it yields CASSEESSGPYEQYF. The chain links TRBV6-1 to TRBJ2-7, with D possibly TRBD2 on 6 matching bases. Germline V gene data show CDR1 as MNHNS and CDR2 as SASEGT. CDR3 length: 15 residues. Trimming took off 1 base at V and 2 bases at J, with 12 bases between the two ends.

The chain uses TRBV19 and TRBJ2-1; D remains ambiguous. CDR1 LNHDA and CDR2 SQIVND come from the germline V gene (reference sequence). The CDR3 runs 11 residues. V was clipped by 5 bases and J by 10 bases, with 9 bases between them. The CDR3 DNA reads TGTGCCAGTAGTGTCGGTGTGGAGCAGTTCTTC. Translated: CASSVGVEQFF.

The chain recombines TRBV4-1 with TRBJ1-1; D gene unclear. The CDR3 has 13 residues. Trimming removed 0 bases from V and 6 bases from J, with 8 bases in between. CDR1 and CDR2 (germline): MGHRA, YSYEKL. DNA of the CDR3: TGCGCCAGCAGCCAAGATGGGAGGCCTGAAGCTTTCTTT. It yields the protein CASSQDGRPEAFF.

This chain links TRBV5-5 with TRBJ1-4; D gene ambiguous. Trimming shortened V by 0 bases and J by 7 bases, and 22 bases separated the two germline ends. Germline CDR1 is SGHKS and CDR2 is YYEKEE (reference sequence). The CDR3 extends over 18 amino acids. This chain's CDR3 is CASSLGMAEAPSFEKLFF. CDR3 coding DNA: TGTGCCAGCAGCTTGGGAATGGCCGAGGCCCCCAGCTTTGAAAAACTGTTTTTT.

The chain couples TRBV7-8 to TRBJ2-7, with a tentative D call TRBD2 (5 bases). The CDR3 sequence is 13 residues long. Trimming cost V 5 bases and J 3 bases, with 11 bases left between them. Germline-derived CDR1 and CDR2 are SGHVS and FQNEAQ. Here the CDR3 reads CASSVLVSYEQYF. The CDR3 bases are TGTGCCAGCAGCGTACTAGTTAGCTACGAGCAGTACTTC.

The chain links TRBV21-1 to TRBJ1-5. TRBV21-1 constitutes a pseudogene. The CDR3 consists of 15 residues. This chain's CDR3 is CASSKVSPSNQPQHF. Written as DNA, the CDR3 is TGTGCCAGCAGCAAAGTCTCCCCTAGCAATCAGCCCCAGCATTTT.

The CDR3 DNA follows: TGTGCCAGCAGCTTCACCGGGACAGCTACTGGAAACACCATATATTTT. Translation gives CASSFTGTATGNTIYF. The rearrangement uses TRBV7-2 and TRBJ1-3; 7 positions agree with TRBD1. J lost 2 bases, V lost 3 bases, and 7 bases had no gene match. This CDR3 spans 16 amino acids. Germline CDR1 reads SGHTA; CDR2 reads FQGNSA.

This CDR3 is CASSYEGDRGRTQYF. The CDR3 DNA reads as TGTGCCAGCAGTTACGAGGGGGACAGGGGACGAACTCAGTATTTT. The chain recombines TRBV6-5 with TRBJ2-3; 10 bases line up with TRBD1. Trimming cost V 2 bases and J 12 bases; bases outside gene matches: 11. The V gene's germline CDR1 is MNHEY and CDR2 SVGAGI. This CDR3 spans 15 amino acids.

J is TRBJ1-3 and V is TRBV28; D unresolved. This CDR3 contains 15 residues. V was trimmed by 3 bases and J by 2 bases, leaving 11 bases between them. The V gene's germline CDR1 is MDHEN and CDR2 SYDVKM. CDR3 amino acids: CASSLVGAAGNTIYF. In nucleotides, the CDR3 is TGTGCCAGCAGTTTGGTAGGTGCGGCTGGAAACACCATATATTTT.

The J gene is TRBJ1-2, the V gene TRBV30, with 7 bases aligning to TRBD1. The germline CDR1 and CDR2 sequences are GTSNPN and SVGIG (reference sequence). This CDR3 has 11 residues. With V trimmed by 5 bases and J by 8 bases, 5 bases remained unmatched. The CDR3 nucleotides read TGTGCCTGGGGGGTAGGGGGCGGCTACACCTTC. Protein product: CAWGVGGGYTF. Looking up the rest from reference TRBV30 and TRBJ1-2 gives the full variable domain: SQTIHQWPATLVQPVGSPLSLECTVEGTSNPNLYWYRQAAGRGLQLLFYSVGIGQISSEVPQNLSASRPQDRQFILSSKKLLLSDSGFYLCAWGVGGGYTFGSGTRLTVV.

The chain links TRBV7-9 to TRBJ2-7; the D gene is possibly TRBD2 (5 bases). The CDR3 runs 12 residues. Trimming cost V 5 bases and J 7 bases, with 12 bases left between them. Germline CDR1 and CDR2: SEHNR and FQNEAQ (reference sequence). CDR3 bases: TGTGCCAGCAGCCCCCCCCGGGGTGAGCAGTACTTC. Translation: CASSPPRGEQYF.

This chain's CDR3 is CASRSGLSTDTQYF. In DNA, the CDR3 is TGTGCCAGCAGGTCTGGGCTGAGCACAGATACGCAGTATTTT. The V and J genes are TRBV7-7 and TRBJ2-3, with D unresolved. CDR1 and CDR2 from the germline V gene are SSHAT and FNYEAQ (reference sequence). Trimming left V 6 bases short and J 0 bases short, with 10 bases between. The CDR3 spans 14 residues.

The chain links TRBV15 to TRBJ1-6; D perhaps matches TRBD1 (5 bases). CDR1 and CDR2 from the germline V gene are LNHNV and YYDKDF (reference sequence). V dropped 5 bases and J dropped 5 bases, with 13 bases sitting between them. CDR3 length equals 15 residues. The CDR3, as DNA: TGTGCCACCAGCCCACACGACAGAGATAATTCACCCCTCCACTTT. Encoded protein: CATSPHDRDNSPLHF.

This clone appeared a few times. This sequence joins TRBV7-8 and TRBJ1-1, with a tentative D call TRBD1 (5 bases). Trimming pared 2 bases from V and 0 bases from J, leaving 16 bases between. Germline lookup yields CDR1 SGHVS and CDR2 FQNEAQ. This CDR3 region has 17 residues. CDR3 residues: CASSLRSEGILNTEAFF. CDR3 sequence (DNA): TGTGCCAGCAGCTTAAGGTCGGAGGGGATACTGAACACTGAAGCTTTCTTT. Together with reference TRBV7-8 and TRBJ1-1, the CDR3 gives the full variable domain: GAGVSQSPRYKVAKRGQDVALRCDPISGHVSLFWYQQALGQGPEFLTYFQNEAQLDKSGLPSDRFFAERPEGSVSTLKIQRTQQEDSAVYLCASSLRSEGILNTEAFFGQGTRLTVV.

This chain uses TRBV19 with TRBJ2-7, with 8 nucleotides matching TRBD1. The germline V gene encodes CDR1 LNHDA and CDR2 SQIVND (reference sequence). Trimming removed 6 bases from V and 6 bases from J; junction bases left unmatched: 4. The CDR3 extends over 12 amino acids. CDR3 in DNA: TGTGCCAGTAGCGCGACAGGGGCCGAGCAGTACTTC. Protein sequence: CASSATGAEQYF.

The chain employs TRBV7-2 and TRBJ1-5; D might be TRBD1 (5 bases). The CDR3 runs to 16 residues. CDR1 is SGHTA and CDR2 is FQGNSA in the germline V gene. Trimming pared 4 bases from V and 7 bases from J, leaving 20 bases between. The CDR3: CASSYQGAPTLQPQHF. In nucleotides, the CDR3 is TGTGCCAGCAGCTACCAAGGGGCCCCGACTTTACAGCCCCAGCATTTT.

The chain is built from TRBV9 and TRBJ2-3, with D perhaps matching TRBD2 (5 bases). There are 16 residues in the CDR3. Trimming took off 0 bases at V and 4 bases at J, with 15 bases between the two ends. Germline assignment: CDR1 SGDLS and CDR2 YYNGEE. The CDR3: CASSVGRLAGPDTQYF. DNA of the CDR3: TGTGCCAGCAGCGTAGGGCGGCTAGCAGGCCCAGATACGCAGTATTTT.

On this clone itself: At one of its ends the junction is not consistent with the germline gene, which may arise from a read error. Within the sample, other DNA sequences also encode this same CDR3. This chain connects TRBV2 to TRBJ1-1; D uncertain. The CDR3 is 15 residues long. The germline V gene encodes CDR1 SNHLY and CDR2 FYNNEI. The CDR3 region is CASSEERSRQLEAFF. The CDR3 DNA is TGTGCCAGTAGTGAAGAGAGGTCTCGTCAACTTGAAGCTTTCTTT.